This TCR beta chain was sequenced in a study of T cell changes during pregnancy in multiple sclerosis. Profiling relied on immunoSEQ multiplex PCR, and the TCRdb table lists in-frame clones only, not all of them. The sample yields over 40,000 clones, 88% seen once. The TCR comes from a female donor with multiple sclerosis, enrolled in a pregnancy study. The source was CD4+ T cells from peripheral blood mononuclear cells, collected in the second trimester of pregnancy.

The DNA for the CDR3 is TGTGCCAGCTCACCCGGAGCGGGAGGAAACACCGGGGAGCTGTTTTTT. This encodes CASSPGAGGNTGELFF. The rearrangement links TRBV18 to TRBJ2-2; 9 bases are a match to TRBD2. The CDR3 spans 16 residues. Germline trimming cut 3 bases from V and 2 bases from J; bases unmatched to any gene: 4. Germline V gene lookup returns CDR1 KGHSH and CDR2 LQKENI.